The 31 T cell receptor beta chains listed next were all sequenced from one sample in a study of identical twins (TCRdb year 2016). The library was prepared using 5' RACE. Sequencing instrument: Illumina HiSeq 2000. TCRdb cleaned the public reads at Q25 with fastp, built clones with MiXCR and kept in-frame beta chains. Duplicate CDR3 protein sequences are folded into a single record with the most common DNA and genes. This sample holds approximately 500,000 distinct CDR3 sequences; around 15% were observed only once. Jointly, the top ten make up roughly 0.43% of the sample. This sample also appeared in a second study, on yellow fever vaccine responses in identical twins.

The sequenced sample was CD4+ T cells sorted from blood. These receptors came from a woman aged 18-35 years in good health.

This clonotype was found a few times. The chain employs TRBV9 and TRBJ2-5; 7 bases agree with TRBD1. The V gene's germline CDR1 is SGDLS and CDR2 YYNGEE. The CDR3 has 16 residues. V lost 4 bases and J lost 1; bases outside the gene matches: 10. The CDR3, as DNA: TGTGCCAGCAGCAGGGGGCATGTTTTTGGCCAAGAGACCCAGTACTTC. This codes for CASSRGHVFGQETQYF.

CDR3 DNA: TGCGCCAGCAGCGACACTAGCGGGGGTGTTAATGAGCAGTTCTTC. Protein sequence: CASSDTSGGVNEQFF. V is TRBV10-2 and J is TRBJ2-1; 11 bases fit TRBD2. This CDR3 has 15 amino acids. Germline values: CDR1 WSHSY, CDR2 SAAADI. J lost 7 bases, V lost 6 bases, and 8 bases had no gene match.

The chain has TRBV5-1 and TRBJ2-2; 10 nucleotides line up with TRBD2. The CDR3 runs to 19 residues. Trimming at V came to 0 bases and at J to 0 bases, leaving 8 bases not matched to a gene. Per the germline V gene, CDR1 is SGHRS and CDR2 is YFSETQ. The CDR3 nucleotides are TGCGCCAGCAGCTTGGTCCCTAAACTAGCGGGGCCGAACACCGGGGAGCTGTTTTTT. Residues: CASSLVPKLAGPNTGELFF.

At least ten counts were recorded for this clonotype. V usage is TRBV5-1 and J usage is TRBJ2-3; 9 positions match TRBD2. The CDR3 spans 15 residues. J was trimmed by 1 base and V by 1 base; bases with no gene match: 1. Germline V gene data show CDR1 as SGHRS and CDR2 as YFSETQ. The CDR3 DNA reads TGCGCCAGCAGCTTGATAGCGGGGGGCACAGATACGCAGTATTTT. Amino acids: CASSLIAGGTDTQYF.

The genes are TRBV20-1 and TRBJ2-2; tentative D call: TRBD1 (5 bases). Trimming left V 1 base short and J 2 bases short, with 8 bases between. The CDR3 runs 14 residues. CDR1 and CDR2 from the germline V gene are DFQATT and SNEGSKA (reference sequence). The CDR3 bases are TGCAGTGCTAGAGGGACACCCAACACCGGGGAGCTGTTTTTT. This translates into CSARGTPNTGELFF.

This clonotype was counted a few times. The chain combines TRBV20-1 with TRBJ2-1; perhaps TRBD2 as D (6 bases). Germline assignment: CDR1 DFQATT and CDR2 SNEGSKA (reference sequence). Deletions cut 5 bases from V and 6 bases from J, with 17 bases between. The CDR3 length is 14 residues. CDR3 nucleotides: TGCAGTGCTCCCCAGGGACTTATACGCAATGAGCAGTTCTTC. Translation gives CSAPQGLIRNEQFF.

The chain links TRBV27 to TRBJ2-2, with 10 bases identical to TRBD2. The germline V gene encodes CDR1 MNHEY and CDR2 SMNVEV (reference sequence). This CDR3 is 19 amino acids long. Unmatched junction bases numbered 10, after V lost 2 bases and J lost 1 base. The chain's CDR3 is CASSLTNTRLAGNTGELFF. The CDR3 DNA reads TGTGCCAGCAGTTTAACTAACACAAGACTAGCGGGGAACACCGGGGAGCTGTTTTTT.

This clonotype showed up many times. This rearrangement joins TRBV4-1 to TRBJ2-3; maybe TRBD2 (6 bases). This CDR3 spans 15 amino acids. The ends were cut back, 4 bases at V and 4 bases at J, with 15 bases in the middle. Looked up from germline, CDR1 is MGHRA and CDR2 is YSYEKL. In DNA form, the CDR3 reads TGCGCCAGCAGCCCCTGGGGGGATTGGCCAGATACGCAGTATTTT. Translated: CASSPWGDWPDTQYF.

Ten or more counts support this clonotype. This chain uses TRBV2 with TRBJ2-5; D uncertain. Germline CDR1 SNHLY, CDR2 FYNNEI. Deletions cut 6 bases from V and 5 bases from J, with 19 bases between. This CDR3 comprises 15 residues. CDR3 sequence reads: CASRGFGHTSETQYF. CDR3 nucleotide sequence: TGTGCCAGCAGGGGGTTCGGGCACACGTCGGAGACCCAGTACTTC.

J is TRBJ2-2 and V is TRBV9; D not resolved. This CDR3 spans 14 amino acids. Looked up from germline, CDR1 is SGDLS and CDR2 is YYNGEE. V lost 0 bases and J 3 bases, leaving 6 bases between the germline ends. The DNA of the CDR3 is TGTGCCAGCAGCGTAGAGGTACACACCGGGGAGCTGTTTTTT. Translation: CASSVEVHTGELFF.

The CDR3 protein is CASSARTVNTGELFF. CDR3 in DNA: TGTGCCAGCAGTGCTAGGACGGTGAACACCGGGGAGCTGTTTTTT. The chain links TRBV12-3 or TRBV12-4 to TRBJ2-2; no firm D call. V was cut by 5 bases and J by 1 base, with 11 bases left in between. The CDR3 contains 15 residues.

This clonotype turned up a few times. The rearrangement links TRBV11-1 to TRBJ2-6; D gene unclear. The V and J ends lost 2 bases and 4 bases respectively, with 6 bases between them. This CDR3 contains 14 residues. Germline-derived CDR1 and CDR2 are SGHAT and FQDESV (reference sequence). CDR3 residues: CASSLIDGANVLTF. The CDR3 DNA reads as TGTGCCAGCAGCTTAATTGACGGGGCCAACGTCCTGACTTTC.

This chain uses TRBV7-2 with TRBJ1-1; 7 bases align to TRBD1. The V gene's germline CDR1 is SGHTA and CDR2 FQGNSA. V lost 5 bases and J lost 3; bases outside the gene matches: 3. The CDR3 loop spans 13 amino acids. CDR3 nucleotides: TGTGCCAGCAGCCACGACAGGGACACTGAAGCTTTCTTT. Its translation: CASSHDRDTEAFF. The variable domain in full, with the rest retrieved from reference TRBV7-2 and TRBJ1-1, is GAGVSQSPSNKVTEKGKDVELRCDPISGHTALYWYRQSLGQGLEFLIYFQGNSAPDKSGLPSDRFSAERTGGSVSTLTIQRTQQEDSAVYLCASSHDRDTEAFFGQGTRLTVV.

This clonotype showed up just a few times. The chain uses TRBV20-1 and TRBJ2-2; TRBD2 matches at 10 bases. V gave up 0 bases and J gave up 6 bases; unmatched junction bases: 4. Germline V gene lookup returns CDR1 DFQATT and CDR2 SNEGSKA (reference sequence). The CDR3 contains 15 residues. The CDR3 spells CSARDPSGSPGELFF. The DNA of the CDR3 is TGCAGTGCTAGAGATCCTAGCGGGAGCCCCGGGGAGCTGTTTTTT.

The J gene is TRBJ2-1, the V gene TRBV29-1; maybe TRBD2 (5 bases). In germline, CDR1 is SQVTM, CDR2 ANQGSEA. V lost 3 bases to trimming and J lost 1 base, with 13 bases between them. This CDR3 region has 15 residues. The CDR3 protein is CSVDYSGGSYNEQFF. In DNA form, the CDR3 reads TGCAGCGTTGATTATTCCGGCGGGTCCTACAATGAGCAGTTCTTC.

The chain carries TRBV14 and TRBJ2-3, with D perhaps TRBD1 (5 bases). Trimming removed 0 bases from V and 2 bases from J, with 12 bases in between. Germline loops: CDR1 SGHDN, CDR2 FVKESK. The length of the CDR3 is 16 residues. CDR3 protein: CASSQDAQGFTDTQYF. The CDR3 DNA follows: TGTGCCAGCAGCCAAGATGCCCAGGGATTCACAGATACGCAGTATTTT.

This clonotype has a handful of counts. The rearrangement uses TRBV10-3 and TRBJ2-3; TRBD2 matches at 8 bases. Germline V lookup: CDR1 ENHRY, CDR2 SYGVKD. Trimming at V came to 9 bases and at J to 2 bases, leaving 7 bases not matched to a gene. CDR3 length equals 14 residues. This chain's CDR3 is CAIRGGLDTDTQYF. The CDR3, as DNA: TGTGCCATTCGCGGGGGGCTGGACACAGATACGCAGTATTTT.

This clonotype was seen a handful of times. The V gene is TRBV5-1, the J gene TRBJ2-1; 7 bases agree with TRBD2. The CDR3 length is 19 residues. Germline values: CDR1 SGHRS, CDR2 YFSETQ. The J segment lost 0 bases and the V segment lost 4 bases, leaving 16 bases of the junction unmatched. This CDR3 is CASSRGSLAETSSYNEQFF. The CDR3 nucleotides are TGCGCCAGCAGCCGCGGAAGCCTAGCGGAAACCAGCTCCTACAATGAGCAGTTCTTC.

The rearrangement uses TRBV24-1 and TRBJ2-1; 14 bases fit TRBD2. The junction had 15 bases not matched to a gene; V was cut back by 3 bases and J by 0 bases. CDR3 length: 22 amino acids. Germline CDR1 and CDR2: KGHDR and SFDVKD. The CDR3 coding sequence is TGTGCCACCAGTGATCCTGGACTTGGGACTAGCGGGGGCCCGAGCTCCTACAATGAGCAGTTCTTC. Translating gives CATSDPGLGTSGGPSSYNEQFF.

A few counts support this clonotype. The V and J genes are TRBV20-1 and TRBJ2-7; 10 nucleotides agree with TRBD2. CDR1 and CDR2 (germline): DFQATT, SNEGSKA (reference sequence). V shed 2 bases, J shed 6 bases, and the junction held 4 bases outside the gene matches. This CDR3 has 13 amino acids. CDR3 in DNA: TGCAGTGCTAGACGCTCTAGCGGGAGCGAGCAGTACTTC. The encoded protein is CSARRSSGSEQYF.

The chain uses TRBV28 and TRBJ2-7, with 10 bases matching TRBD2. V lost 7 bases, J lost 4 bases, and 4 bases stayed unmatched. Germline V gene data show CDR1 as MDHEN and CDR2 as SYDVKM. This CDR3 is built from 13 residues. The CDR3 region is CASTPSGSYEQYF. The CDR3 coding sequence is TGTGCCAGCACCCCTAGCGGGAGTTACGAGCAGTACTTC.

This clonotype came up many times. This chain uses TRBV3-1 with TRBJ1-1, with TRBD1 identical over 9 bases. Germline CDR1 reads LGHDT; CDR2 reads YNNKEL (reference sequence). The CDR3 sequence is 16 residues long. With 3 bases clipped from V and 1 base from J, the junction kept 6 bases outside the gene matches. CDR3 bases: TGTGCCAGCAGCCAGGAAGGGACAGGGCCGAACACTGAAGCTTTCTTT. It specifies CASSQEGTGPNTEAFF.

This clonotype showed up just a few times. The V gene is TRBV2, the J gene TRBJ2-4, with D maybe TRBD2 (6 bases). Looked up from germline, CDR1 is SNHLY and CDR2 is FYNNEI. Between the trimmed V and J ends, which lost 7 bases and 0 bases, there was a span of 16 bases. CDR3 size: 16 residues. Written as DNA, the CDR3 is TGTGCCAGCACCCAACGGGGGTTTATAGCCAAAAACATTCAGTACTTC. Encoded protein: CASTQRGFIAKNIQYF.

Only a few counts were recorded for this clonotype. CDR3 sequence (DNA): TGTGCCAGCAGCCCCATGGCAGGGCCCACCTACGAGCAGTACTTC. Translating gives CASSPMAGPTYEQYF. This chain links TRBV21-1 with TRBJ2-7; the table's TRBD2 call for D was not verified on the DNA. TRBV21-1 constitutes a pseudogene. The length of the CDR3 is 15 residues.

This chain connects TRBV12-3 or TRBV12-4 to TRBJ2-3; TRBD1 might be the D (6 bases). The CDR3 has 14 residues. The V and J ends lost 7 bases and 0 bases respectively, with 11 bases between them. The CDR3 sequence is CASNFDRSTDTQYF. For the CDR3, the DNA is TGTGCCAGCAATTTTGACAGGAGCACAGATACGCAGTATTTT.

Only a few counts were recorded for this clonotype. The CDR3 region is CSVERQVETQYF. The CDR3 nucleotides read TGCAGCGTCGAAAGGCAGGTAGAGACCCAGTACTTC. V is TRBV29-1 and J is TRBJ2-5; D gene ambiguous. CDR1 is SQVTM and CDR2 is ANQGSEA in the germline V gene. Trimming shortened V by 6 bases and J by 4 bases, and 12 bases separated the two germline ends. The CDR3 has 12 amino acids. The full variable domain, with the rest looked up from reference TRBV29-1 and TRBJ2-5, is SAVISQKPSRDICQRGTSLTIQCQVDSQVTMMFWYRQQPGQSLTLIATANQGSEATYESGFVIDKFPISRPNLTFSTLTVSNMSPEDSSIYLCSVERQVETQYFGPGTRLLVL.

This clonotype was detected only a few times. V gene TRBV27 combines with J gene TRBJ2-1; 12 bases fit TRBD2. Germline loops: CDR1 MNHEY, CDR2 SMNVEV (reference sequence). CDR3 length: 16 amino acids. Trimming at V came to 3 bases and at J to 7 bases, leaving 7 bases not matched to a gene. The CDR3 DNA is TGTGCCAGCAGTTTCCTGACTAGCGGGAGTGGTAATGAGCAGTTCTTC. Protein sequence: CASSFLTSGSGNEQFF.

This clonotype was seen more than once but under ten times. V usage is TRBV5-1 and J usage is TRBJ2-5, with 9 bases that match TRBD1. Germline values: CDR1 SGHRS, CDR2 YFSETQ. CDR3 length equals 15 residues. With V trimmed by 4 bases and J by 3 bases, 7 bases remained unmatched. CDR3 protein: CASSTNGQGKETQYF. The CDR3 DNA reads TGCGCCAGCAGCACGAACGGACAGGGGAAAGAGACCCAGTACTTC. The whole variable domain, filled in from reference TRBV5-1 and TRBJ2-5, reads KAGVTQTPRYLIKTRGQQVTLSCSPISGHRSVSWYQQTPGQGLQFLFEYFSETQRNKGNFPGRFSGRQFSNSRSEMNVSTLELGDSALYLCASSTNGQGKETQYFGPGTRLLVL.

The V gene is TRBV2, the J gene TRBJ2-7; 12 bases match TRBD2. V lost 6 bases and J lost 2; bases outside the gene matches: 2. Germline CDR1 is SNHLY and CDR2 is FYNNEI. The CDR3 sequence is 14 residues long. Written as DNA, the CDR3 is TGTGCCAGCAGCGGACTAGCGGGGACCTACGAGCAGTACTTC. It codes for CASSGLAGTYEQYF.

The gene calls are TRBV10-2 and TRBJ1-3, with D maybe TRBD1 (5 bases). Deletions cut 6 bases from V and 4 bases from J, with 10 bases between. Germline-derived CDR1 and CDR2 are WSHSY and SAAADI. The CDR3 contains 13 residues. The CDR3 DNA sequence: TGCGCCAGCAGGGCAGGGTCGGGAAACACCATATATTTT. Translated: CASRAGSGNTIYF.

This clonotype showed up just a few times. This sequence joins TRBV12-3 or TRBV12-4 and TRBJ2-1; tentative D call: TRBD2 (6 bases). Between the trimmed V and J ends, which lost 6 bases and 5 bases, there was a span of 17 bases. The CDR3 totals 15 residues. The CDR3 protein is CASRPRGGNNNEQFF. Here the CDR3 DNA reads TGTGCCAGCAGACCCCGCGGAGGGAACAACAATGAGCAGTTCTTC.